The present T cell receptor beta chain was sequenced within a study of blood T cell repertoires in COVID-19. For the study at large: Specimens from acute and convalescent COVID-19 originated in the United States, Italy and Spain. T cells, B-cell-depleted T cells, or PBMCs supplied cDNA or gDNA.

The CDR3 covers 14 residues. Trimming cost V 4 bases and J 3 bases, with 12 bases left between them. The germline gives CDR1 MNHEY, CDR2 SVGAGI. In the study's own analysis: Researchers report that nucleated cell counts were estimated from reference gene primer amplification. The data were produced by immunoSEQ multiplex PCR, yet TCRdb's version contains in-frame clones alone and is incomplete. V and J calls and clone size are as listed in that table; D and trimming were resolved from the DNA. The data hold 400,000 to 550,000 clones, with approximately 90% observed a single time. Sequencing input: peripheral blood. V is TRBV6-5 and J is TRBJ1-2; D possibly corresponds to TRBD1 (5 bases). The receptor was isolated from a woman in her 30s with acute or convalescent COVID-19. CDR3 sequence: CASSLGGDDYGYTF. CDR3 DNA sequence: TGTGCCAGCAGTTTGGGGGGGGACGACTATGGCTACACCTTC.